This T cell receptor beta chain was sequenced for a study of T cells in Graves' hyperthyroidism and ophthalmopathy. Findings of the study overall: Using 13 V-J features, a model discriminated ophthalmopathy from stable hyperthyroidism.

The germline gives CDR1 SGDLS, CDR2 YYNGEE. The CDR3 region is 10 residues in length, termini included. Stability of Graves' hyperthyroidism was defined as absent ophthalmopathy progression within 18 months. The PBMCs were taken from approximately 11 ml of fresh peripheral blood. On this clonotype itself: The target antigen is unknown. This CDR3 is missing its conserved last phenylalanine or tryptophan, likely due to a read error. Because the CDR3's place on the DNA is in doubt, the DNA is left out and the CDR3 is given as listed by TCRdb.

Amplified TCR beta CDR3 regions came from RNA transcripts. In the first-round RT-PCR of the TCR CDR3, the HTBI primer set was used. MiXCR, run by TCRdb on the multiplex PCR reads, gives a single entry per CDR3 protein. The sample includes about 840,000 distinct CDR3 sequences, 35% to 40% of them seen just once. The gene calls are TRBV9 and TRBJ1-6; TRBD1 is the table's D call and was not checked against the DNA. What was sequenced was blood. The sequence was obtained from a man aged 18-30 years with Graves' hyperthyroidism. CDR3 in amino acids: CASSAARDHP.